The 21 T cell receptor beta chains below come from one sample, sequenced in a study of neurological immune-mediated disorders. One entry per CDR3 protein results from TCRdb running MiXCR on the 5' RACE reads. The data show about 14,000 distinct CDR3 sequences, with less than 15% seen just once and roughly 41% held by the top ten. The sample was CD8+ T cells from blood. The receptors here all came from a female donor with HTLV-1-associated myelopathy (HAM/TSP).

This clonotype has a count of ten or more. The V gene is TRBV29-1, the J gene TRBJ2-1; possibly TRBD1 for D (6 bases). Germline-derived CDR1 and CDR2 are SQVTM and ANQGSEA. The CDR3 contains 14 residues. The germline V and J ends were trimmed by 4 bases and 4 bases, with 14 bases remaining between them. The CDR3 region has the DNA TGCAGCGTTGCAGGAACGGGACATTACAATGAGCAGTTCTTC. This gives the protein CSVAGTGHYNEQFF.

This clonotype was detected many times. The CDR3 DNA sequence: TGCGCCAGCAGCTTGGGACGGGAGCAGTTCTTC. It specifies CASSLGREQFF. The genes are TRBV5-1 and TRBJ2-1; D is ambiguous. Germline V gene sequence: CDR1 SGHRS, CDR2 YFSETQ. Trimming left V 0 bases short and J 10 bases short, with 5 bases between. The CDR3 extends over 11 amino acids.

This clonotype was observed many times. The rearrangement links TRBV6-2 or TRBV6-3 to TRBJ2-2, with a tentative D call TRBD1 (5 bases). Between the trimmed V and J ends, which lost 4 bases and 8 bases, there was a span of 8 bases. The CDR3 has 12 residues. Germline loops: CDR1 MNHEY, CDR2 SVGEGT. CDR3 nucleotides: TGTGCCAGCAGTTTTCGGACAGGGGAGCTGTTTTTT. Its translation: CASSFRTGELFF.

This clonotype was recorded a few times. V gene TRBV29-1 combines with J gene TRBJ2-5; D may be TRBD1 or TRBD2 (5 bases each). The ends were cut back, 7 bases at V and 4 bases at J, with 19 bases in the middle. The CDR3 consists of 14 residues. CDR1 and CDR2 (germline): SQVTM, ANQGSEA. The CDR3 sequence: CSATRTGRGETQYF. The CDR3 DNA reads as TGCAGCGCCACGAGAACGGGGCGAGGAGAGACCCAGTACTTC.

This chain connects TRBV7-8 to TRBJ2-3; 8 positions match TRBD1. This CDR3 has 16 amino acids. The V and J ends lost 6 bases and 6 bases, in that order; junction bases with no gene match: 14. Germline V gene data show CDR1 as SGHVS and CDR2 as FQNEAQ. For the CDR3, the DNA is TGTGCCAGCAGTCGACTTGGAGGGACAGGTTCGGATACGCAGTATTTT. Its protein product is CASSRLGGTGSDTQYF.

This clonotype was found many times. The genes are TRBV29-1 and TRBJ2-7; TRBD1 might be the D (6 bases). The V and J ends lost 6 bases and 7 bases respectively, with 13 bases between them. This CDR3 has 11 residues. Looked up from germline, CDR1 is SQVTM and CDR2 is ANQGSEA. Here the CDR3 reads CSVEQGREQYF. DNA of the CDR3: TGCAGCGTGGAACAGGGTCGAGAGCAGTACTTC.

This clonotype was observed many times. V gene TRBV7-9 combines with J gene TRBJ1-2, with unresolved D. V lost 8 bases and J lost 4, with 23 bases in between. The CDR3 extends over 16 amino acids. Germline loops: CDR1 SEHNR, CDR2 FQNEAQ (reference sequence). CDR3 in amino acids: CASGDTEQVISYGYTF. The CDR3 DNA is TGTGCCAGCGGAGACACCGAACAAGTAATTTCCTATGGCTACACCTTC.

In this sample, this clonotype turned up a few times. The junction and the germline gene differ at one end; a read error may be behind it. J is TRBJ2-1 and V is TRBV7-7, with 11 bases lining up with TRBD2. The CDR3 spans 15 residues. Germline V lookup: CDR1 SSHAT, CDR2 FNYEAQ (reference sequence). CDR3 loop: CASSLASGGSNEQFF. The CDR3 DNA follows: TGTGCTAGCAGCTTAGCTAGCGGGGGGTCCAATGAGCAGTTCTTC.

This clonotype appeared many times. The gene calls are TRBV7-6 and TRBJ1-3; D possibly corresponds to TRBD1 (6 bases). Per germline, CDR1 SGHVS and CDR2 FNYEAQ. This CDR3 region has 18 residues. Trimming pared 4 bases from V and 4 bases from J, leaving 23 bases between. The CDR3 spells CASSYPTGRPSEGNTIYF. For the CDR3, the DNA is TGTGCCAGCAGCTACCCGACAGGTCGCCCCTCGGAGGGAAACACCATATATTTT.

This clonotype was found many times. CDR3 bases: TGTGCCAGCAGCTTAGCGAGTTTTACCTACGAGCAGTACTTC. It is translated as CASSLASFTYEQYF. The chain links TRBV11-3 to TRBJ2-7; D ambiguous. Trimming cost V 1 base and J 2 bases, with 9 bases left between them. The CDR3 consists of 14 residues. Germline CDR1 and CDR2: SGHNT and YENEEA.

This clonotype was seen ten or more times. The rearrangement links TRBV7-2 to TRBJ2-1; 9 bases line up with TRBD2. This CDR3 region has 16 residues. Germline CDR1 reads SGHTA; CDR2 reads FQGNSA. Trimming took 2 bases from V and 2 from J; bases not matched to a gene: 4. The CDR3 reads CASSLSAGGAYNEQFF. In DNA, the CDR3 is TGTGCCAGCAGCTTATCAGCGGGGGGTGCCTACAATGAGCAGTTCTTC.

This clonotype was recorded many times. The chain links TRBV20-1 to TRBJ1-3; possible D gene TRBD1, 6 bases. CDR3 length: 13 amino acids. Germline CDR1 is DFQATT and CDR2 is SNEGSKA (reference sequence). V shed 3 bases and J shed 4 bases, with 10 bases lying between them. The CDR3, as DNA: TGCAGTGCTAGCGGGACACCCGGAAACACCATATATTTT. Residues: CSASGTPGNTIYF.

This clonotype was detected ten times or more. The chain couples TRBV20-1 to TRBJ2-7; perhaps TRBD1 as D (7 bases). CDR3 size: 12 residues. Trimming left V 7 bases short and J 6 bases short, with 16 bases between. Germline loops: CDR1 DFQATT, CDR2 SNEGSKA (reference sequence). The DNA for the CDR3 is TGCAGTGTCGGAGGGGGCCCCATCGAGCAGTACTTC. It translates to CSVGGGPIEQYF.

This clonotype was picked up many times. The rearrangement links TRBV27 to TRBJ1-2; tentative D call: TRBD1 (6 bases). Between the trimmed V and J ends, which lost 5 bases and 4 bases, there was a span of 14 bases. The CDR3 consists of 14 residues. Germline V gene lookup returns CDR1 MNHEY and CDR2 SMNVEV (reference sequence). The CDR3 is CASSPGVRGYGYTF. Written as DNA, the CDR3 is TGTGCCAGCAGTCCAGGGGTTCGCGGCTATGGCTACACCTTC.

This clonotype was found many times. The chain uses TRBV7-9 and TRBJ1-1; 8 bases fit TRBD1. Trimming at V came to 7 bases and at J to 4 bases, leaving 14 bases not matched to a gene. The CDR3 is made up of 16 amino acids. From germline, CDR1 is SEHNR and CDR2 FQNEAQ (reference sequence). CDR3 coding DNA: TGTGCCAGCACCCGGAACCAGGGGGCCCTGAGCACTGAAGCTTTCTTT. As protein: CASTRNQGALSTEAFF. Based on the CDR3 plus reference TRBV7-9 and TRBJ1-1, the full variable domain is DTGVSQNPRHKITKRGQNVTFRCDPISEHNRLYWYRQTLGQGPEFLTYFQNEAQLEKSRLLSDRFSAERPKGSFSTLEIQRTEQGDSAMYLCASTRNQGALSTEAFFGQGTRLTVV.

This clonotype was seen at least ten times. The V and J genes are TRBV25-1 and TRBJ2-6; D not resolved. CDR1 and CDR2 from the germline V gene are MGHDK and SYGVNS. V gave up 4 bases and J gave up 1 base, with 5 bases separating them. The length of the CDR3 is 14 residues. The CDR3, as DNA: TGTGCCAGCAGTGTAGGGTCTGGGGCCAACGTCCTGACTTTC. Translating gives CASSVGSGANVLTF.

This clonotype was found many times. V is TRBV6-2 or TRBV6-3 and J is TRBJ2-5; D is possibly TRBD2 (6 bases). V lost 0 bases and J 5 bases, leaving 13 bases between the germline ends. The CDR3 sequence is 15 residues long. In germline, CDR1 is MNHEY, CDR2 SVGEGT. This chain's CDR3 is CASSYSILALETQYF. Here the CDR3 DNA reads TGTGCCAGCAGTTACTCGATACTAGCACTCGAGACCCAGTACTTC.

This clonotype was found many times. The chain uses TRBV5-4 and TRBJ2-7; D could derive from TRBD1 or TRBD2 (5 bases each). V was trimmed by 4 bases and J by 6 bases, leaving 20 bases between them. CDR1 is SGHNT, CDR2 YYREEE, per germline (reference sequence). The CDR3 sequence is 15 residues long. The CDR3 sequence is CASSPPRAGPGEQYF. The CDR3 DNA sequence: TGTGCCAGCAGCCCCCCGAGGGCAGGGCCTGGCGAGCAGTACTTC. Complete variable domain (other parts from reference TRBV5-4 and TRBJ2-7): ETGVTQSPTHLIKTRGQQVTLRCSSQSGHNTVSWYQQALGQGPQFIFQYYREEENGRGNFPPRFSGLQFPNYSSELNVNALELDDSALYLCASSPPRAGPGEQYFGPGTRLTVT.

This clonotype came up many times. Written as DNA, the CDR3 is TGTGCCAGCAGCTTAACGTCCCGGGATGAGCAGTTCTTC. This encodes CASSLTSRDEQFF. The chain links TRBV7-3 to TRBJ2-1; no clear D. Per the germline V gene, CDR1 is SGHTA and CDR2 is FQGTGA. The CDR3 totals 13 residues. V lost 0 bases, J lost 8 bases, and 8 bases lay in between.

This clonotype has ten or more counts. The gene calls are TRBV4-3 and TRBJ2-2, with 9 positions matching TRBD1. The germline gives CDR1 LGHNA, CDR2 YSLEER. This CDR3 is 17 amino acids long. Losses at the gene ends were 2 bases for V and 3 bases for J; bases not matched to a gene: 7. CDR3 region: CASSQNTGTGHTGELFF. In DNA form, the CDR3 reads TGCGCCAGCAGCCAAAACACCGGGACAGGGCACACCGGGGAGCTGTTTTTT.

This clonotype was seen ten or more times. The J gene is TRBJ2-1, the V gene TRBV3-1; TRBD2 matches 9 bases. CDR1 is LGHDT, CDR2 YNNKEL, per germline (reference sequence). The CDR3 runs 17 residues. V shed 0 bases, J shed 9 bases, and the junction held 12 bases outside the gene matches. The DNA of the CDR3 is TGTGCCAGCAGCCAAGAGTTTGGCGGGAGGGCCTTAGTTGAGCAGTTCTTC. Its protein product is CASSQEFGGRALVEQFF.